This T cell receptor beta chain was recorded in a study of Ad26.COV2.S vaccination and SARS-CoV-2 variants. The study, taken as a whole, reports: Spike-specific TCR breadth was greater in vaccine than placebo recipients.

Method: immunoSEQ multiplex PCR; TCRdb's copy keeps in-frame clones and lacks some. The repertoire holds fewer than 400,000 clones, around nine tenths seen once, with 1.5% to 2% in the top ten. A remark on this clone: Its specificity is unknown.

With 3 bases removed from V and 0 bases from J, the gap between germline ends came to 14 bases. The CDR3 is 15 amino acids. CDR1 and CDR2 from the germline V gene are GTSNPN and SVGIG (reference sequence). As to treatment: roughly 20 received Ad26.COV2.S at low or high dose, single or two shots; about 5 received placebo; per-sample allocation not given. Specimen acquisition occurred on day 63 following the initial vaccine or placebo injection. Sequenced material: peripheral blood, taken in a trial of Ad26.COV2.S vaccine versus placebo. The sequence derives from a person between 18 and 65 years old who received the Ad26.COV2.S COVID-19 vaccine or a placebo. The rearrangement joins TRBV30 to TRBJ1-1; D uncertain. The CDR3 sequence: CAWSPPGALNTEAFF. As DNA, the CDR3 is TGTGCCTGGAGCCCCCCCGGCGCATTGAACACTGAAGCTTTCTTT.